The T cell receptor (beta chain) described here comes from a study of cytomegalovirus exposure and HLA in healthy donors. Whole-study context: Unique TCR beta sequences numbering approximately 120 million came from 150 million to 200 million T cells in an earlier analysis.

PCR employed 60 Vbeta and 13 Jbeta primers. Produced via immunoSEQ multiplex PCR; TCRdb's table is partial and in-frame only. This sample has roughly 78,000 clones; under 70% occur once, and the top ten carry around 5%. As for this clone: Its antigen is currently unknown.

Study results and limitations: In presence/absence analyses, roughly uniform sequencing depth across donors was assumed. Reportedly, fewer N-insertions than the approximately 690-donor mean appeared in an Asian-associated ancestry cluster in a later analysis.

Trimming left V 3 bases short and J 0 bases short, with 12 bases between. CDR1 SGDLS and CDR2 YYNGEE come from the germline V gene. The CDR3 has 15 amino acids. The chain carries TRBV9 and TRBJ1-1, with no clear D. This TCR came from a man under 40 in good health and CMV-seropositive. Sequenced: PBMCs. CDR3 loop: CASSASLGMNTEAFF. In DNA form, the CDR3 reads TGTGCCAGCAGCGCTTCGCTTGGCATGAACACTGAAGCTTTCTTT.